These T cell receptor beta chains were read from a single sample in a study of T-cell reconstitution after alpha-beta-depleted transplantation in children. Via MiXCR, TCRdb re-called the PCR reads, giving one row per CDR3 protein. The table has approximately 230,000 distinct CDR3 sequences, roughly a quarter seen once. The sequences come from PBMCs, mostly from graft donor cells, collected 360 days after TCRalphabeta/CD19-depleted stem cell transplant. The receptors were gathered from a female patient under 10 years old who had a stem cell transplant for congenital amegakaryocytic thrombocytopenia, so the T cells may come from the graft donor. The CDR3 runs from the conserved cysteine through the conserved F or W. The order of the fields is clone size, V gene, D gene, J gene, CDR3 length, CDR3 protein, CDR3 DNA. The D gene is left open where the match is weak. A clone size is listed for some rows: how often the clone was seen (once, few, many), or a class if it is expanded.

-	TRBV15	-	TRBJ1-3	16	CATSLSYPPSGNTIYF	TGTGCCACCAGCCTCTCGTACCCTCCCTCTGGAAACACCATATATTTT
once	TRBV20-1	-	TRBJ1-4	13	CSAAKRGAEELFF	TGCAGTGCTGCGAAAAGGGGGGCAGAAGAACTGTTTTTT
many	TRBV12-3/TRBV12-4	-	TRBJ1-1	16	CASSYSRGPRTTEAFF	TGTGCCAGCAGTTATTCCCGGGGGCCCAGGACCACTGAAGCTTTCTTT
many	TRBV5-1	-	TRBJ2-5	14	CASSLGADQDTQYF	TGCGCCAGCAGCTTGGGTGCGGACCAGGACACCCAGTACTTC
few	TRBV28	TRBD2	TRBJ2-5	15	CASSLGSGGAGTQYF	TGTGCCAGCAGTTTGGGCAGCGGGGGGGCGGGGACCCAGTACTTC
few	TRBV21-1	-	TRBJ2-7	11	CASSKVVEQYF	TGTGCCAGCAGCAAAGTGGTCGAGCAGTACTTC
-	TRBV7-2	-	TRBJ2-2	15	CASSLGGRDAGELFF	TGTGCCAGCAGCTTAGGTGGGAGAGACGCCGGGGAGCTGTTTTTT
few	TRBV20-1	TRBD2	TRBJ2-2	14	CSARLAGNTGELFF	TGCAGTGCTCGACTAGCGGGGAACACCGGGGAGCTGTTTTTT
-	TRBV12-3/TRBV12-4	TRBD1	TRBJ2-7	15	CASSSPDRGLYEQYF	TGTGCCAGCAGTTCCCCGGACAGGGGGCTGTACGAGCAGTACTTC
-	TRBV29-1	-	TRBJ1-1	13	CSVTGTVNTEAFF	TGCAGCGTTACCGGGACTGTGAACACTGAAGCTTTCTTT
many	TRBV2	-	TRBJ1-6	12	CASRGYNSPLHF	TGTGCCAGCAGGGGTTATAATTCACCCCTCCACTTT
-	TRBV15	-	TRBJ2-5	17	CATSSGLQGRTWETQYF	TGTGCCACCAGCAGTGGACTACAGGGTAGGACTTGGGAGACCCAGTACTTC
few	TRBV2	TRBD1	TRBJ1-1	12	CASSFTGEIAFF	TGTGCCAGCAGTTTTACAGGGGAAATAGCTTTCTTT
few	TRBV18	-	TRBJ1-1	16	CASSPEGPGGNTEAFF	TGTGCCAGCTCACCAGAGGGGCCGGGAGGGAACACTGAAGCTTTCTTT
-	TRBV12-3/TRBV12-4	TRBD2	TRBJ2-1	14	CASSLKREGREQFF	TGTGCCAGCAGCTTAAAGCGGGAGGGCCGCGAGCAGTTCTTC
few	TRBV12-3/TRBV12-4	-	TRBJ2-5	15	CASSHHKGKQETQYF	TGTGCCAGCAGTCACCACAAGGGAAAGCAAGAGACCCAGTACTTC
few	TRBV7-8	TRBD1	TRBJ1-1	16	CASSRGQPYMNTEAFF	TGTGCCAGCAGCAGGGGACAGCCCTATATGAACACTGAAGCTTTCTTT
-	TRBV28	-	TRBJ1-3	15	CASSLLGNSGNTIYF	TGTGCCAGCAGTTTACTCGGCAACTCTGGAAACACCATATATTTT
few	TRBV7-2	TRBD2	TRBJ2-1	16	CASSRLAGVSSDEQFF	TGTGCCAGCAGCCGACTAGCGGGAGTGAGTTCTGATGAGCAGTTCTTC
few	TRBV20-1	-	TRBJ2-1	14	CSARVAGAYNEQFF	TGCAGTGCTAGAGTTGCGGGGGCTTACAATGAGCAGTTCTTC
-	TRBV11-2	-	TRBJ1-5	15	CASSLSVGLNQPQHF	TGTGCCAGCAGCTTATCGGTGGGGCTTAATCAGCCCCAGCATTTT
few	TRBV25-1	TRBD2	TRBJ2-3	14	CASSGLASTDTQYF	TGTGCCAGCAGTGGACTAGCGAGCACAGATACGCAGTATTTT